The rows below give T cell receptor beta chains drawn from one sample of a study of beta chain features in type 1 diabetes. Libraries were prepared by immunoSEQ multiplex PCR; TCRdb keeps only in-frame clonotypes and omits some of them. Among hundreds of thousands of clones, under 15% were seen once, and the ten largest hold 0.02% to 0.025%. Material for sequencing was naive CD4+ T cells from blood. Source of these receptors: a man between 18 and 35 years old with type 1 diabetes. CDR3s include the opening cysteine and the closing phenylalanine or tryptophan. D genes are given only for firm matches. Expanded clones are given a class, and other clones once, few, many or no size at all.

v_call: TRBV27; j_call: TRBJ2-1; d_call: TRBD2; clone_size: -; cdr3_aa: CASSPRALAGAAYEQFF; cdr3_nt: TGTGCCAGCAGCCCCAGGGCTCTAGCGGGGGCTGCTTATGAGCAGTTCTTC
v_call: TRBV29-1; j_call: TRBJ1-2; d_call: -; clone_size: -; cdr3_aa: CSVPGTLNGYTF; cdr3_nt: TGCAGCGTTCCCGGGACCTTGAACGGCTACACCTTC
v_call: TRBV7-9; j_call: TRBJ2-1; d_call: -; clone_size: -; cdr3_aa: CASSPQGGSSSSEQFF; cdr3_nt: -
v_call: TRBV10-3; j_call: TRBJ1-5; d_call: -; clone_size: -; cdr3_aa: CAISGREDQPQHF; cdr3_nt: TGTGCCATCAGTGGCCGGGAAGATCAGCCCCAGCATTTT
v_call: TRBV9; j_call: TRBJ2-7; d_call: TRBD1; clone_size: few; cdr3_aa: CASSAEQGQSYEQYF; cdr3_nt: TGTGCCAGCAGCGCCGAACAGGGGCAGAGTTACGAGCAGTACTTC
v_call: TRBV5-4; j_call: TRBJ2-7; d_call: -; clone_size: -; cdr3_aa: CASSPSGFFSYEQYF; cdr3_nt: TGTGCCAGCAGCCCGTCCGGATTCTTCTCCTACGAGCAGTACTTC
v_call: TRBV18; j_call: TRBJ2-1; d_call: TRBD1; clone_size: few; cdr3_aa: CASSPIGTGGEQFF; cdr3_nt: TGTGCCAGCTCACCTATTGGGACAGGGGGTGAGCAGTTCTTC
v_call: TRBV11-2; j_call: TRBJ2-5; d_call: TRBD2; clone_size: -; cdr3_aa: CASSLDQRLAAKETQYF; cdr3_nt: TGTGCCAGCAGCTTAGATCAGCGACTAGCGGCGAAAGAGACCCAGTACTTC
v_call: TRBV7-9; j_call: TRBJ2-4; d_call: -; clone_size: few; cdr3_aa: CASSLGLAKNIQYF; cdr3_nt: TGTGCCAGCAGCTTAGGACTAGCCAAAAACATTCAGTACTTC
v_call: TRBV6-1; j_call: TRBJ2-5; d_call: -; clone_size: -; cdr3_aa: CASTGEANLGETQYF; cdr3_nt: TGTGCCAGCACAGGAGAAGCGAATCTGGGAGAGACCCAGTACTTC
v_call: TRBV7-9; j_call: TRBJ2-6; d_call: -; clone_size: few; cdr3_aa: CASSHYRAGANVLTF; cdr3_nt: TGTGCCAGCAGCCATTACAGGGCTGGGGCCAACGTCCTGACTTTC
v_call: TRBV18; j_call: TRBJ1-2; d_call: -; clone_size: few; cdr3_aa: CASSPGDDHGYTF; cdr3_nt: TGTGCCAGCTCACCAGGGGACGACCATGGCTACACCTTC
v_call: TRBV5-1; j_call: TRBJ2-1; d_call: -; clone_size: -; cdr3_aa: CASSQQWDEQFF; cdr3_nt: TGCGCCAGCAGCCAACAGTGGGATGAGCAGTTCTTC
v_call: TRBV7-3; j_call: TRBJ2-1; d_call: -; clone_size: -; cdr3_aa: CASSLTSLTEQFF; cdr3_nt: TGTGCCAGCAGCTTAACGAGTTTGACTGAGCAGTTCTTC
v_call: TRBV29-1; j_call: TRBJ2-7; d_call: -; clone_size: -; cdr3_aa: CSVGGLYEQYF; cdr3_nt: TGCAGCGTTGGGGGGCTTTACGAGCAGTACTTC
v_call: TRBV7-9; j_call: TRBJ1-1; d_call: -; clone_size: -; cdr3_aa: CASSRGNMNTEAFF; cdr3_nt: TGTGCCAGCAGCAGGGGGAACATGAACACTGAAGCTTTCTTT
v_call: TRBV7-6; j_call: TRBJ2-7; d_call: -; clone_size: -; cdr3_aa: CASSLLRGHEQYF; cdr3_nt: TGTGCCAGCAGCTTACTTCGGGGACACGAGCAGTACTTC
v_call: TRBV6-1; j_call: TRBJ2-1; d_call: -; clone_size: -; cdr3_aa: CASSALDGGEQFF; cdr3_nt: TGTGCCAGCAGTGCCCTTGATGGCGGCGAGCAGTTCTTC
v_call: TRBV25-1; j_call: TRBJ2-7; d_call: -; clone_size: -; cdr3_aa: CASSDSSVRYEQYF; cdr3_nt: TGTGCCAGCAGTGATTCCTCCGTACGCTACGAGCAGTACTTC
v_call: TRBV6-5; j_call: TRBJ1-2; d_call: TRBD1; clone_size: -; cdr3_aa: CASSYSSGQGHYGYTF; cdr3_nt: TGTGCCAGCAGTTACTCGTCCGGACAGGGACACTATGGCTACACCTTC
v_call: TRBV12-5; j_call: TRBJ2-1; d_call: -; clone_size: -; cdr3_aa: CASGLGQIHEQFF; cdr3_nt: TGTGCTAGTGGTTTGGGACAGATCCATGAGCAGTTCTTC
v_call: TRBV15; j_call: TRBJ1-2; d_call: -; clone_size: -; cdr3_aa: CATSRDSRTLGGYTF; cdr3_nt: TGTGCCACCAGCAGAGATTCCCGGACCCTTGGCGGCTACACCTTC
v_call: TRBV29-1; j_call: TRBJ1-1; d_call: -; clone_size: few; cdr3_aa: CSVEDLSDTEAFF; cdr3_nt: TGCAGCGTTGAAGATCTGAGCGACACTGAAGCTTTCTTT
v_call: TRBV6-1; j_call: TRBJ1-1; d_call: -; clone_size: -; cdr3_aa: CASSEEAQSHEAFF; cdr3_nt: TGTGCCAGCAGTGAAGAGGCCCAGTCACATGAAGCTTTCTTT
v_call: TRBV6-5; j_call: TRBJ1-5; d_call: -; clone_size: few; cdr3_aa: CASSRDPQTNQPQHF; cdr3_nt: TGTGCCAGCAGTCGGGACCCCCAAACCAATCAGCCCCAGCATTTT
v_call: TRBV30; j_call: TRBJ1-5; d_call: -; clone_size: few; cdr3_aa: CAWNHGLYSNQPQHF; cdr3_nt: TGTGCCTGGAACCATGGCCTTTATAGCAATCAGCCCCAGCATTTT
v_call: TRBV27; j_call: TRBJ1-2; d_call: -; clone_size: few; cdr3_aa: CASSPRDRVYGYTF; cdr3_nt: TGTGCCAGCAGTCCCCGGGACCGAGTCTATGGCTACACCTTC
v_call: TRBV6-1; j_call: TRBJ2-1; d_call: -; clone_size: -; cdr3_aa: CASSVASNPYNEQFF; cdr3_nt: TGTGCCAGCAGTGTAGCCTCAAACCCCTACAATGAGCAGTTCTTC
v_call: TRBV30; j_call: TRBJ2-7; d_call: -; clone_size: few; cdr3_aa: CAWSVTQGYEQYF; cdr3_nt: TGTGCCTGGAGTGTAACACAGGGATACGAGCAGTACTTC
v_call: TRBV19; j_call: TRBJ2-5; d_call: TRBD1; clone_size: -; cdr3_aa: CASTRGTGGAETQYF; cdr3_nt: TGTGCCAGTACCCGTGGGACAGGGGGCGCAGAGACCCAGTACTTC
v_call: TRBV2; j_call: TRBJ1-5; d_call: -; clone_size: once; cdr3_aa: CASTGPFSNQPQHF; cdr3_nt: TGTGCCAGCACAGGGCCCTTTAGCAATCAGCCCCAGCATTTT
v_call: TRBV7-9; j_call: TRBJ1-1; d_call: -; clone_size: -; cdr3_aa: CASRENDRNTEAFF; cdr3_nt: TGTGCCAGCAGGGAAAATGACAGAAACACTGAAGCTTTCTTT
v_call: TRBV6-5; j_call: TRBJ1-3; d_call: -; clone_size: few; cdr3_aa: CASGPSGNTIYF; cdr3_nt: TGTGCCTCGGGGCCAAGTGGAAACACCATATATTTT
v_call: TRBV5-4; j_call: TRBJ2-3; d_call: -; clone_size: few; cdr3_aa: CASSLDQMSDTQYF; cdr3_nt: TGTGCCAGCAGCTTGGACCAGATGTCAGATACGCAGTATTTT
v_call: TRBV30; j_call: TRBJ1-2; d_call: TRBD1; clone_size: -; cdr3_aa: CAWSSAGGNGYTF; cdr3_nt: TGTGCCTGGAGTTCGGCAGGGGGTAATGGCTACACCTTC
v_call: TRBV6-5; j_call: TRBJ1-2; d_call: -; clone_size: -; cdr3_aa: CASSYGSGTNYGYTF; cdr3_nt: TGTGCCAGCAGTTACGGTTCAGGGACGAACTATGGCTACACCTTC
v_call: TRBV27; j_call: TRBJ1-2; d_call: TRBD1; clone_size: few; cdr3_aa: CASSLSLPKQGADYGYTF; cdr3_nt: TGTGCCAGCAGTTTATCGCTGCCGAAACAGGGGGCTGACTATGGCTACACCTTC
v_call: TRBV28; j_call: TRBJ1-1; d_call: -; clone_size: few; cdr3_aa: CASSWSTEAFF; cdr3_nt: TGTGCCAGCAGTTGGAGCACTGAAGCTTTCTTT
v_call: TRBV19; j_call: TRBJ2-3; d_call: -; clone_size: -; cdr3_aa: CASSRPGASTDTQYF; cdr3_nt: TGTGCCAGTAGCCGGCCGGGGGCTAGCACAGATACGCAGTATTTT
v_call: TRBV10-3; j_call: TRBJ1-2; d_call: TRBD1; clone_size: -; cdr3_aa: CAISENRDSYGYTF; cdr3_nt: TGTGCCATCAGTGAGAACCGGGACAGCTATGGCTACACCTTC
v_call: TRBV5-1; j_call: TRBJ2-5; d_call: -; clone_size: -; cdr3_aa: CASSPRQLQETQYF; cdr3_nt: TGCGCCAGCAGCCCCCGGCAGCTCCAAGAGACCCAGTACTTC
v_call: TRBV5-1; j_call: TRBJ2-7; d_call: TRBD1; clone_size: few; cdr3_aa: CASSLVTGNTYEQYF; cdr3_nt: TGCGCCAGCAGCTTGGTGACAGGGAACACCTACGAGCAGTACTTC
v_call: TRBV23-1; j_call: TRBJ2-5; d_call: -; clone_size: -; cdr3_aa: CATQNREETQYF; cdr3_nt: TGCGCCACCCAGAACAGGGAAGAGACCCAGTACTTC
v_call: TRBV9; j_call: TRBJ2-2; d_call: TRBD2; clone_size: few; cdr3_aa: CASSVRLASGELFF; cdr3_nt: TGTGCCAGCAGCGTCAGACTAGCGTCCGGGGAGCTGTTTTTT
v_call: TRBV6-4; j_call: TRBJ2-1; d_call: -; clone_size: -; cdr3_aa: CASSAGGNEQFF; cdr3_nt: TGTGCCAGCAGTGCAGGTGGGAATGAGCAGTTCTTC
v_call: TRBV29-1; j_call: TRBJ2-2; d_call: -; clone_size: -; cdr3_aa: CSADAGAGELFF; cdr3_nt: TGCAGCGCAGATGCAGGAGCCGGGGAGCTGTTTTTT
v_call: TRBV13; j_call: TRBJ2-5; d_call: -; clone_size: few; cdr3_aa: CASSLGGGRGYQETQYF; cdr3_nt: TGTGCCAGCAGCTTAGGTGGCGGCAGGGGTTACCAAGAGACCCAGTACTTC
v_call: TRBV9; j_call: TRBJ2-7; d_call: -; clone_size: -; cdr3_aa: CARSEGLEQYF; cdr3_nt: TGTGCCAGGAGTGAGGGGCTCGAGCAGTACTTC
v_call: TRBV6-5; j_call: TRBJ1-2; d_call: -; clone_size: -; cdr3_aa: CASANYGYTF; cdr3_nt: TGTGCCAGTGCCAACTATGGCTACACCTTC
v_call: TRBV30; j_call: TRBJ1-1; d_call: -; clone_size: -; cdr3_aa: CAWSFHRNTEAFF; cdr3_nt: TGTGCCTGGAGTTTCCACCGGAACACTGAAGCTTTCTTT
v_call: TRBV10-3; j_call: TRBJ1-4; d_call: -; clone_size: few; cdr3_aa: CAISGQPRYHEKLFF; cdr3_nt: TGTGCCATCAGTGGACAGCCGCGATACCATGAAAAACTGTTTTTT
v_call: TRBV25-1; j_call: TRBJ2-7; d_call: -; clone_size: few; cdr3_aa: CASSRGSYEQYF; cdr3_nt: TGTGCCAGCAGTCGGGGGAGCTACGAGCAGTACTTC